This TCR beta chain is drawn from a study of shared clonotypes between healthy human individuals. Findings and caveats of the study: Only blood was sampled; tissue repertoires likely differ.

About this clone: Its target is not known.

Genomic DNA per cell subset filled all wells of several immunoSEQ plates. Assay: immunoSEQ multiplex PCR; the TCRdb copy retains only in-frame clones and omits some. This sample yields some 470,000 clones, of which 76% are seen a single time; roughly 13% belongs to the top ten. Germline V gene lookup returns CDR1 SGHAT and CDR2 FQDESV (reference sequence). CDR3 length: 15 residues. After removal of 0 bases from V and 3 bases from J, the junction contained 4 bases not matched to a gene. Nashville, Tennessee was home to all donors, who were Caucasian adults. V gene TRBV11-1 combines with J gene TRBJ2-7; TRBD2 matches 8 bases. This TCR was sampled from a woman aged 40 to 50 in good health. Some clones in this sample may be carry-over from other donors' samples. Sequenced: PBMCs. The CDR3, as DNA: TGTGCCAGCAGCTTAGCCGTAGCGGGGATCTACGAGCAGTACTTC. Its protein product is CASSLAVAGIYEQYF.